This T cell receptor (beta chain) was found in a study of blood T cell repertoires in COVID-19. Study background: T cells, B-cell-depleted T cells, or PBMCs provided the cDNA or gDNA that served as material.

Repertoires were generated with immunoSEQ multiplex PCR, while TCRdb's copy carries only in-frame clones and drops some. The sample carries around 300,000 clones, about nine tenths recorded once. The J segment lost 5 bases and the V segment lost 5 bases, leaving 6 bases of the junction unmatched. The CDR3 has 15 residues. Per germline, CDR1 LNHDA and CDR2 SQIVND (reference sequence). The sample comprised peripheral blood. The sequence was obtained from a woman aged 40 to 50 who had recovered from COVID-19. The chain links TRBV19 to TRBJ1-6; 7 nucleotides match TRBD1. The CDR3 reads CASSSHRGNNSPLHF. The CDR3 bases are TGTGCCAGTAGTTCCCACAGGGGAAATAATTCACCCCTCCACTTT.